What follows are 17 T cell receptor beta chains derived from one specimen sequenced in a study of shared clonotypes between healthy human individuals. Sequenced by immunoSEQ multiplex PCR; TCRdb stores in-frame clones only, minus some. This table holds around 1.5 million clones, around 98% found once. Sample: naive CD4+ T cells sorted from blood. As for subset: CD45RA+ positively selected. These receptors originate from a man aged 30 to 45 in good health.

The J gene is TRBJ2-1, the V gene TRBV10-3; D is possibly TRBD2 (5 bases). Germline V gene sequence: CDR1 ENHRY, CDR2 SYGVKD. The CDR3 totals 14 residues. The germline V and J ends were trimmed by 0 bases and 9 bases, with 12 bases remaining between them. CDR3 amino acids: CAISESVSAGEQFF. For the CDR3, the DNA is TGTGCCATCAGTGAGTCCGTTTCGGCGGGTGAGCAGTTCTTC.

This clone was observed a single time. This rearrangement joins TRBV4-3 to TRBJ2-2, with TRBD1 as a possible D gene (6 bases). The CDR3 loop spans 18 amino acids. V was clipped by 1 base and J by 3 bases, with 18 bases between them. Per the germline V gene, CDR1 is LGHNA and CDR2 is YSLEER. Written as DNA, the CDR3 is TGCGCCAGCAGCCAAGTAGGGGGACCAGTACCTTACACCGGGGAGCTGTTTTTT. Translating gives CASSQVGGPVPYTGELFF.

In DNA, the CDR3 is TGTGCCAGCAGCTCTTATAGCACAGATACGCAGTATTTT. As protein: CASSSYSTDTQYF. This chain joins TRBV7-3 and TRBJ2-3; D is ambiguous. The germline V and J ends were trimmed by 4 bases and 0 bases, with 5 bases remaining between them. Germline V CDR1 and CDR2: SGHTA, FQGTGA. The CDR3 covers 13 residues. Using reference TRBV7-3 and TRBJ2-3 for the parts outside the CDR3, the full variable domain is GAGVSQTPSNKVTEKGKYVELRCDPISGHTALYWYRQSLGQGPEFLIYFQGTGAADDSGLPNDRFFAVRPEGSVSTLKIQRTERGDSAVYLCASSSYSTDTQYFGPGTRLTVL.

V and J are TRBV5-4 and TRBJ2-7; possible D gene TRBD2, 6 bases. This CDR3 contains 13 residues. Germline V gene data show CDR1 as SGHNT and CDR2 as YYREEE (reference sequence). Deletions cut 4 bases from V and 4 bases from J, with 12 bases between. DNA for the CDR3: TGTGCCAGCAGCGAGGCGGGACGGTACGAGCAGTACTTC. Residues: CASSEAGRYEQYF.

About this clone itself: Other DNA sequences in this sample translate to the same CDR3. The gene calls are TRBV15 and TRBJ1-2; D gene uncertain. CDR3 length equals 14 residues. Germline-derived CDR1 and CDR2 are LNHNV and YYDKDF (reference sequence). The germline V and J ends were trimmed by 1 base and 1 base, with 7 bases remaining between them. The CDR3 DNA reads TGTGCCACCAGCAGAGGAGGAGGTAACTATGGCTACACCTTC. This gives the protein CATSRGGGNYGYTF.

As concerns this clone: This same CDR3 is encoded by further DNA sequences in the sample. This rearrangement joins TRBV18 to TRBJ2-5, with D possibly being TRBD1 (5 bases). Trimming removed 2 bases at V and 7 bases at J, with 5 bases between. CDR1 KGHSH and CDR2 LQKENI come from the germline V gene. The CDR3 covers 11 residues. The CDR3: CASSPGATQYF. The CDR3 region has the DNA TGTGCCAGCTCACCAGGGGCGACCCAGTACTTC.

The chain combines TRBV2 with TRBJ2-7, with 14 bases that match TRBD2. The CDR3 extends over 15 amino acids. Trimming removed 4 bases from V and 4 bases from J; junction bases left unmatched: 3. Germline CDR1 reads SNHLY; CDR2 reads FYNNEI. The CDR3 region has the DNA TGTGCCAGCAGTGCGGGGACTAGCGGGAGTTACGAGCAGTACTTC. It yields the protein CASSAGTSGSYEQYF.

A single count supports this clone. The chain has TRBV28 and TRBJ2-7; D is perhaps TRBD1 (6 bases). CDR1 MDHEN and CDR2 SYDVKM come from the germline V gene. Trimming removed 6 bases at V and 4 bases at J, with 13 bases between. CDR3 size: 13 residues. CDR3 DNA: TGTGCCAGCAGATTTCCAGGGGTTTACGAGCAGTACTTC. The encoded protein is CASRFPGVYEQYF.

Points on this clone: The identical CDR3 is also encoded by other nucleotide sequences in the sample. The V and J genes are TRBV11-2 and TRBJ2-3; D not certain. Germline CDR1 reads SGHAT; CDR2 reads FQNNGV. There are 13 residues in the CDR3. Trimming took off 3 bases at V and 1 base at J, with 5 bases between the two ends. CDR3 coding DNA: TGTGCCAGCAGCTTCACCGGCACAGATACGCAGTATTTT. It translates to CASSFTGTDTQYF.

This chain links TRBV5-4 with TRBJ2-3; maybe TRBD1 (6 bases). With 1 base removed from V and 4 bases from J, the gap between germline ends came to 10 bases. The CDR3 extends over 14 amino acids. Germline V gene lookup returns CDR1 SGHNT and CDR2 YYREEE (reference sequence). The DNA for the CDR3 is TGTGCCAGCAGCTTGCAAGGGGGAGCAGATACGCAGTATTTT. This gives the protein CASSLQGGADTQYF.

The chain has TRBV7-2 and TRBJ2-3; 8 nucleotides agree with TRBD2. The germline V gene encodes CDR1 SGHTA and CDR2 FQGNSA. The CDR3 has 16 amino acids. With 1 base clipped from V and 2 bases from J, the junction kept 5 bases outside the gene matches. The CDR3 coding sequence is TGTGCCAGCAGCTTAGTCGCTAGCGGGTTCACAGATACGCAGTATTTT. This sequence encodes CASSLVASGFTDTQYF.

The chain employs TRBV27 and TRBJ2-1; 11 positions agree with TRBD2. This CDR3 is 17 amino acids long. Germline trimming cut 7 bases from V and 7 bases from J; bases unmatched to any gene: 15. From germline, CDR1 is MNHEY and CDR2 SMNVEV (reference sequence). CDR3 bases: TGTGCCAGCACACCCCTCGCGCTAGCGGGAGGTGGTAATGAGCAGTTCTTC. It encodes CASTPLALAGGGNEQFF.

The V call is TRBV9, the J call TRBJ1-3; unclear D gene. With 3 bases removed from V and 9 bases from J, the gap between germline ends came to 13 bases. The CDR3 covers 13 residues. Germline V CDR1 and CDR2: SGDLS, YYNGEE. The CDR3 here is CASSGRSRTTIYF. The CDR3 bases are TGTGCCAGCAGCGGTCGGTCGCGGACCACCATATATTTT. The full variable domain, its missing parts supplied by reference TRBV9 and TRBJ1-3, is DSGVTQTPKHLITATGQRVTLRCSPRSGDLSVYWYQQSLDQGLQFLIQYYNGEERAKGNILERFSAQQFPDLHSELNLSSLELGDSALYFCASSGRSRTTIYFGEGSWLTVV.

This clone was recorded only once. V is TRBV11-2 and J is TRBJ2-1; D tentatively reads TRBD1 or TRBD2 (5 bases each). Deletions cut 5 bases from V and 4 bases from J, with 18 bases between. CDR3 length equals 16 residues. Germline lookup yields CDR1 SGHAT and CDR2 FQNNGV. The CDR3 region is CASSHPGLGVYNEQFF. The CDR3 DNA follows: TGTGCCAGCAGCCATCCCGGACTGGGGGTGTACAATGAGCAGTTCTTC.

On this clone: At one end the junction does not follow the germline gene, possibly because of a read error. The gene calls are TRBV7-7 and TRBJ2-7, with a tentative D call TRBD2 (6 bases). Looked up from germline, CDR1 is SSHAT and CDR2 is FNYEAQ (reference sequence). The CDR3 consists of 13 residues. The CDR3 DNA reads as TGTGCTAGCAGCCGGGGACTGCGATACGAGCAGTACTTC. Protein sequence: CASSRGLRYEQYF.

V gene TRBV9 combines with J gene TRBJ1-1; 8 nucleotides match TRBD1. This CDR3 is 16 amino acids long. The trim removed 4 bases at V and 4 bases at J, leaving 12 bases unmatched. From germline, CDR1 is SGDLS and CDR2 YYNGEE. This chain's CDR3 is CASSPGTGPVPTEAFF. The CDR3 DNA reads TGTGCCAGCAGCCCCGGGACAGGACCCGTTCCCACTGAAGCTTTCTTT.

This clone occurred once. The chain recombines TRBV5-1 with TRBJ2-1; 9 nucleotides align to TRBD2. CDR3 length: 16 amino acids. V dropped 0 bases and J dropped 8; count of bases not matched to a gene: 9. In germline, CDR1 is SGHRS, CDR2 YFSETQ. The CDR3 bases are TGCGCCAGCAGCTTGGCCTCTTCTAGCGGGATACATGAGCAGTTCTTC. It encodes CASSLASSSGIHEQFF.